The rows below give T cell receptor beta chains drawn from one sample of a study of neurological immune-mediated disorders. Each CDR3 protein is one row after TCRdb ran MiXCR on the 5' RACE reads. The table has more than 50,000 distinct CDR3 sequences, roughly 3.9% seen once. Sequencing was done on a sample of PBMCs. The origin of the receptors is a man aged 30-40 years with multiple sclerosis. The CDR3 runs from the conserved cysteine through the conserved F or W. The D gene is left open where the match is weak. Clone size, where shown, is once, few, many, or a class for clones that have expanded.

J gene: TRBJ2-3; V gene: TRBV20-1; clone size: many; D gene: -; CDR3 DNA: TGCAGTGCTAGAGTTGGGGGGGCCGTCACAGATACGCAGTATTTT; CDR3 protein: CSARVGGAVTDTQYF
J gene: TRBJ1-2; V gene: TRBV6-5; clone size: many; D gene: -; CDR3 DNA: TGTGCCAGCAGTTACCTGGGTCGTCTTATGGATGGCTACACCTTC; CDR3 protein: CASSYLGRLMDGYTF
J gene: TRBJ2-7; V gene: TRBV20-1; clone size: many; D gene: -; CDR3 DNA: TGCAGTGCGCCTGAATCCTACGAGCAGTACTTC; CDR3 protein: CSAPESYEQYF
J gene: TRBJ2-4; V gene: TRBV7-2; clone size: many; D gene: TRBD1; CDR3 DNA: TGTGCCAGCAGCTTATCCGACAGGGGGCGCGGAAACATTCAGTACTTC; CDR3 protein: CASSLSDRGRGNIQYF
J gene: TRBJ2-5; V gene: TRBV7-6; clone size: many; D gene: TRBD2; CDR3 DNA: TGTGCCAGCAGCTTACGGCCCCGCGCGGGGGGGCTGCAAGAGACCCAGTACTTC; CDR3 protein: CASSLRPRAGGLQETQYF
J gene: TRBJ2-3; V gene: TRBV24-1; clone size: many; D gene: TRBD2; CDR3 DNA: TGTGCCACCAGCTCCCCGAGCGGGGGAGGCACAGATACGCAGTATTTT; CDR3 protein: CATSSPSGGGTDTQYF
J gene: TRBJ2-2; V gene: TRBV7-2; clone size: many; D gene: TRBD1; CDR3 DNA: TGTGCCAGCAGCAGGGACAGGGGATTTGACACCGGGGAGCTGTTTTTT; CDR3 protein: CASSRDRGFDTGELFF
J gene: TRBJ1-3; V gene: TRBV5-1; clone size: many; D gene: TRBD1; CDR3 DNA: TGCGCCAGCAGCTTTTCGGGACAGGGGTCTGGAAACACCATATATTTT; CDR3 protein: CASSFSGQGSGNTIYF
J gene: TRBJ2-4; V gene: TRBV6-5; clone size: many; D gene: -; CDR3 DNA: TGTGCCAGCAGTTACGTGGGAAAGGGAGCCAAAAACATTCAGTACTTC; CDR3 protein: CASSYVGKGAKNIQYF
J gene: TRBJ2-7; V gene: TRBV20-1; clone size: many; D gene: TRBD1; CDR3 DNA: TGCAGTGCTAAAGGACAGGACTACGAGCAGTACTTC; CDR3 protein: CSAKGQDYEQYF
J gene: TRBJ1-1; V gene: TRBV12-3/TRBV12-4; clone size: many; D gene: -; CDR3 DNA: TGTGCCAGCAAGTCTGGGAACACTGAAGCTTTCTTT; CDR3 protein: CASKSGNTEAFF
J gene: TRBJ2-5; V gene: TRBV5-1; clone size: many; D gene: TRBD1; CDR3 DNA: TGCGCCAGCAGCCAATCTGGACAGGGGAAGGGAGAGACCCAGTACTTC; CDR3 protein: CASSQSGQGKGETQYF
J gene: TRBJ2-7; V gene: TRBV20-1; clone size: medium-sized; D gene: -; CDR3 DNA: TGCAGTGCGAAACACTACCGGGACACCCAATCCTTGGGCGAGCAGTACTTC; CDR3 protein: CSAKHYRDTQSLGEQYF
J gene: TRBJ1-5; V gene: TRBV10-3; clone size: many; D gene: -; CDR3 DNA: TGTGCCATCAGTGACGGGGATCAGCCCCAGCATTTT; CDR3 protein: CAISDGDQPQHF
J gene: TRBJ1-5; V gene: TRBV7-2; clone size: few; D gene: -; CDR3 DNA: TGTGCCAGCAGCTGGGACGGTAGCAATCAGCCCCAGAATTTT; CDR3 protein: CASSWDGSNQPQNF
J gene: TRBJ2-4; V gene: TRBV29-1; clone size: many; D gene: -; CDR3 DNA: TGCAGCGTTGGCGAGCGGAGGGACATTCAGTACTTC; CDR3 protein: CSVGERRDIQYF
J gene: TRBJ2-5; V gene: TRBV12-3/TRBV12-4; clone size: many; D gene: TRBD2; CDR3 DNA: TGTGCCAGCAGTCCGCCGCGGACTAGCGGGGGAGAGACCCAGTACTTC; CDR3 protein: CASSPPRTSGGETQYF
J gene: TRBJ1-6; V gene: TRBV5-6; clone size: many; D gene: -; CDR3 DNA: TGTGCCAGCAGCTTGGGGGACCTACGGAATTCACCCCTCCACTTT; CDR3 protein: CASSLGDLRNSPLHF
J gene: TRBJ2-2; V gene: TRBV7-2; clone size: many; D gene: TRBD1; CDR3 DNA: TGTGCCAGCCGGTGGGGGACAGTAAACACCGGGGAGCTGTTTTTT; CDR3 protein: CASRWGTVNTGELFF
J gene: TRBJ1-5; V gene: TRBV29-1; clone size: few; D gene: -; CDR3 DNA: TGCAGCGTTGCGTCGGCCTTCAATCAGCCCCAGAATTTT; CDR3 protein: CSVASAFNQPQNF
J gene: TRBJ2-2; V gene: TRBV29-1; clone size: many; D gene: -; CDR3 DNA: TGCAGCGTTGGGATAGGGGGAAACACCGGGGAGCTGTTTTTT; CDR3 protein: CSVGIGGNTGELFF
J gene: TRBJ1-5; V gene: TRBV12-3/TRBV12-4; clone size: many; D gene: TRBD1; CDR3 DNA: TGTGCCAGCAGTTTAGGGACAGGGGGTCAGCCCCAGCATTTT; CDR3 protein: CASSLGTGGQPQHF
J gene: TRBJ1-6; V gene: TRBV12-3/TRBV12-4; clone size: -; D gene: -; CDR3 DNA: TGTGCCAGCAATAAATGGGGCAGGGATTCACCCCTACACTTT; CDR3 protein: CASNKWGRDSPLHF
J gene: TRBJ1-1; V gene: TRBV4-3; clone size: -; D gene: -; CDR3 DNA: TGCGCCAGCAGCCAAGGGGACCAAAACACTGAAGCTTTCTTT; CDR3 protein: CASSQGDQNTEAFF
J gene: TRBJ2-3; V gene: TRBV29-1; clone size: many; D gene: -; CDR3 DNA: TGCAGCGTTGAAGATCCGCCTAACCGGTGGCGGGATACGCAGTATTTT; CDR3 protein: CSVEDPPNRWRDTQYF
J gene: TRBJ1-1; V gene: TRBV7-3; clone size: many; D gene: -; CDR3 DNA: TGTGCCAGCAGCTTAAGCGCGGGGAACACTGAAGCTTTCTTT; CDR3 protein: CASSLSAGNTEAFF
J gene: TRBJ2-7; V gene: TRBV2; clone size: many; D gene: TRBD1; CDR3 DNA: TGTGCCAGCAGTGAGACAGGGGGATTGGACGAGCAGTACTTC; CDR3 protein: CASSETGGLDEQYF
J gene: TRBJ2-3; V gene: TRBV6-4; clone size: many; D gene: -; CDR3 DNA: TGTGCCAGCAGCCAGACTAGTCGGGGTACGCAGTATTTT; CDR3 protein: CASSQTSRGTQYF
J gene: TRBJ1-1; V gene: TRBV20-1; clone size: many; D gene: -; CDR3 DNA: TGCAGTGCCACCGTACGTCTGAACACTGAAGCTTTCTTT; CDR3 protein: CSATVRLNTEAFF
J gene: TRBJ2-7; V gene: TRBV5-6; clone size: many; D gene: -; CDR3 DNA: TGTGCCAGCAGTCAGGGGGGGACAGATCATTCCTACGAGCAGTACTTC; CDR3 protein: CASSQGGTDHSYEQYF
J gene: TRBJ2-7; V gene: TRBV5-1; clone size: many; D gene: -; CDR3 DNA: TGCGCCAGCAGCTTGGTTGCGCGGGGTGACTACGAGCAGTACTTC; CDR3 protein: CASSLVARGDYEQYF
J gene: TRBJ2-5; V gene: TRBV21-1; clone size: many; D gene: -; CDR3 DNA: TGTGCCAGCAGCAGGACGACAGGGCCCCAAGAGACCCAGTACTTC; CDR3 protein: CASSRTTGPQETQYF
J gene: TRBJ1-5; V gene: TRBV7-2; clone size: -; D gene: TRBD1; CDR3 DNA: TGTGCCAGCAGCTTGACAGGGATCAATCAGCCCCAGAATTTT; CDR3 protein: CASSLTGINQPQNF
J gene: TRBJ2-3; V gene: TRBV5-1; clone size: many; D gene: -; CDR3 DNA: TGCGCCAGCAGCGGGACCGGACGGGCGGGTTCGGCAGATACGCAGTATTTT; CDR3 protein: CASSGTGRAGSADTQYF
J gene: TRBJ2-7; V gene: TRBV25-1; clone size: many; D gene: -; CDR3 DNA: TGTGCCAGCAGTGATATACCCACCACCTACGAGCAGTACTTC; CDR3 protein: CASSDIPTTYEQYF
J gene: TRBJ2-1; V gene: TRBV5-1; clone size: many; D gene: -; CDR3 DNA: TGCGCCAGCACTTCCGACGGCCGGGGCCACTCATTCTCCTACAATGAGCAGTTCTTC; CDR3 protein: CASTSDGRGHSFSYNEQFF
J gene: TRBJ1-1; V gene: TRBV7-2; clone size: many; D gene: -; CDR3 DNA: TGTGCCAGCAGCTTAGACAGGGTGGGGGCCACTGAAGCTTTCTTT; CDR3 protein: CASSLDRVGATEAFF